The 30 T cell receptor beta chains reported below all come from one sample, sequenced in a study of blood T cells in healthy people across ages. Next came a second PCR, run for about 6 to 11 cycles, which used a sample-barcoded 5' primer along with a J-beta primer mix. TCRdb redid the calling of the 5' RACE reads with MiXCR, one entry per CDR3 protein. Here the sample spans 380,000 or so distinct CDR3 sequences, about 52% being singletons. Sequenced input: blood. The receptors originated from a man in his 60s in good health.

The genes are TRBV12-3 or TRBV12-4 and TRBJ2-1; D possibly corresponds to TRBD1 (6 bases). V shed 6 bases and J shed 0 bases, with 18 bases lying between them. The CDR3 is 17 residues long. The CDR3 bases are TGTGCCAGCAGCCATAATTCCGGGACAATCTCCTACAATGAGCAGTTCTTC. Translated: CASSHNSGTISYNEQFF.

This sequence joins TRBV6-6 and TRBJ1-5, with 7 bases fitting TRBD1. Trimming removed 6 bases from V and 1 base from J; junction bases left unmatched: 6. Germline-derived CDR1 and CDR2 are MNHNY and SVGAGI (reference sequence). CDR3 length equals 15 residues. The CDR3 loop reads CASRENRGSNQPQHF. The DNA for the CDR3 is TGTGCCAGCAGAGAAAACAGGGGAAGCAATCAGCCCCAGCATTTT.

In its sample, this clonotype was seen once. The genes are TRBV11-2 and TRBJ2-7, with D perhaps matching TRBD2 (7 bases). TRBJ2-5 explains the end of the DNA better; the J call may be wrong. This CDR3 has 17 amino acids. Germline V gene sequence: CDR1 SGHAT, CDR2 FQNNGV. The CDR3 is CASRLTRRGGGGETQYF. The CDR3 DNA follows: TGTGCCAGCAGATTAACACGCCGCGGGGGCGGAGGAGAGACCCAGTACTTC.

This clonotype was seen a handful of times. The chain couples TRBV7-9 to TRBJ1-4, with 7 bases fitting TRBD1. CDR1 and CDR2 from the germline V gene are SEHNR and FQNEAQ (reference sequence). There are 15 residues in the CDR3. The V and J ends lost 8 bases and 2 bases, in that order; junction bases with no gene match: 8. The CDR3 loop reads CASGPGQATNEKLFF. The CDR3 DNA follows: TGTGCCAGCGGACCAGGACAGGCGACTAATGAAAAACTGTTTTTT.

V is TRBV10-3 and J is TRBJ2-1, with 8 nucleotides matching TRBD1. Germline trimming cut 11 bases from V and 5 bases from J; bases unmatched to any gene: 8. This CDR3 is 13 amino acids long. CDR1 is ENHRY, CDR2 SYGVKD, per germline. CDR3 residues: CAVAGTGNNEQFF. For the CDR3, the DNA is TGTGCCGTCGCCGGGACAGGTAACAATGAGCAGTTCTTC.

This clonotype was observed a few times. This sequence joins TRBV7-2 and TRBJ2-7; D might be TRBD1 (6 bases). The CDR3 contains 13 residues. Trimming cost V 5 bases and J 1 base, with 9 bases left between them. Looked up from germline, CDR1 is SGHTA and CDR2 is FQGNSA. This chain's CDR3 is CASSRGHSYEQYF. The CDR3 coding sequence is TGTGCCAGCAGCCGGGGACATTCCTACGAGCAGTACTTC.

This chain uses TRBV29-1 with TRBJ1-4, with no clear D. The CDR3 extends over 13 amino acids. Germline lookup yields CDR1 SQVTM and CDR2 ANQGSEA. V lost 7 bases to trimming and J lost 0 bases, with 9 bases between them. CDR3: CSGGTATNEKLFF. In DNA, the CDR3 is TGCAGCGGGGGAACGGCAACTAATGAAAAACTGTTTTTT.

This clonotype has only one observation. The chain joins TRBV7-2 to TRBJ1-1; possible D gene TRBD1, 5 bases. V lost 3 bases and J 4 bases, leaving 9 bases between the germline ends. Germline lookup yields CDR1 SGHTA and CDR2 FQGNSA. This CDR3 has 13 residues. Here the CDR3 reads CASSLDKFTEAFF. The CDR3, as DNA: TGTGCCAGCAGCTTGGACAAATTCACTGAAGCTTTCTTT.

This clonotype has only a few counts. The chain's CDR3 is CASSFTSGVAKNIQYF. The DNA of the CDR3 is TGTGCCAGCAGCTTTACGTCGGGAGTAGCCAAAAACATTCAGTACTTC. The chain is built from TRBV5-7 and TRBJ2-4; possible D gene TRBD2, 6 bases. TRBV5-7 is an ORF, and what it does is uncertain. The CDR3 is 16 residues long. The germline V and J ends were trimmed by 2 bases and 0 bases, with 12 bases remaining between them.

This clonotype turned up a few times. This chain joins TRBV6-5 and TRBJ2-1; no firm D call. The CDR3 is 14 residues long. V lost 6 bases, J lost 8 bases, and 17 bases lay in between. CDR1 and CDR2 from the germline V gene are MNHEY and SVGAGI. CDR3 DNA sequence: TGTGCCAGCAGCCCCCGTAGGTACCCCGATGAGCAGTTCTTC. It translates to CASSPRRYPDEQFF.

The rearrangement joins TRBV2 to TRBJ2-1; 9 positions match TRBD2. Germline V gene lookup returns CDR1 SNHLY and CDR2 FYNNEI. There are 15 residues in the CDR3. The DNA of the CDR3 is TGTGTCCGTCAAGGGGCTAGCGGGACTTCTGATGAGCAGTTCTTC. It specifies CVRQGASGTSDEQFF. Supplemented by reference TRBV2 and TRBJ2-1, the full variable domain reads EPEVTQTPSHQVTQMGQEVILRCVPISNHLYFYWYRQILGQKVEFLVSFYNNEISEKSEIFDDQFSVERPDGSNFTLKIRSTKLEDSAMYFCVRQGASGTSDEQFFGPGTRLTVL.

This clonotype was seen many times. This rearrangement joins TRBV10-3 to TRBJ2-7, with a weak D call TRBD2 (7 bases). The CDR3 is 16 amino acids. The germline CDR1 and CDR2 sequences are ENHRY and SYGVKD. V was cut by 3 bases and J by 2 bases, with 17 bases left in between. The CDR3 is CAISDRGGGNPYEQYF. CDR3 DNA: TGTGCCATCAGTGATCGAGGCGGGGGCAACCCCTACGAGCAGTACTTC.

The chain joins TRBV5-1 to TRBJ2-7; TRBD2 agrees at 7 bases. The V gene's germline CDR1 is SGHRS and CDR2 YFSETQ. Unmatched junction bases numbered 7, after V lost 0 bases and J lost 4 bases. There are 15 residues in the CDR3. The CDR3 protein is CASSLDGTNVYEQYF. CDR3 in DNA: TGCGCCAGCAGCTTGGATGGGACTAACGTTTACGAGCAGTACTTC.

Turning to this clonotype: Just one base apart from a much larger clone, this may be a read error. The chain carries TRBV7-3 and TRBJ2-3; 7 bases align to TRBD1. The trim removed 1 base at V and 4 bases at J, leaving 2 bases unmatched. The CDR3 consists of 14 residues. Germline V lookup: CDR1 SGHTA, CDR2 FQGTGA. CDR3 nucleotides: TGTGCCAGCAGCTTAAGGGACAGCGCAGATACGCAGTATTTT. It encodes CASSLRDSADTQYF. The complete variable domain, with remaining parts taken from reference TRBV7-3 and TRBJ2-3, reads GAGVSQTPSNKVTEKGKYVELRCDPISGHTALYWYRQSLGQGPEFLIYFQGTGAADDSGLPNDRFFAVRPEGSVSTLKIQRTERGDSAVYLCASSLRDSADTQYFGPGTRLTVL.

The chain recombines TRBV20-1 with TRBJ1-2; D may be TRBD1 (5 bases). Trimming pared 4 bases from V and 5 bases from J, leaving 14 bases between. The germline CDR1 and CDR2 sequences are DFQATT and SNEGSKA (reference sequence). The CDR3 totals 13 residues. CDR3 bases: TGCAGTGCTATAGCGGGGGGAAAATATGGCTACACCTTC. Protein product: CSAIAGGKYGYTF.

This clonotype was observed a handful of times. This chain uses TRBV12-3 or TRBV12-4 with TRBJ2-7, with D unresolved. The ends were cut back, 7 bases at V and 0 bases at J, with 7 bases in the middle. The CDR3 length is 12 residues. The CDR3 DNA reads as TGTGCCAGCAAAGGCAACTCCTACGAGCAGTACTTC. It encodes CASKGNSYEQYF.

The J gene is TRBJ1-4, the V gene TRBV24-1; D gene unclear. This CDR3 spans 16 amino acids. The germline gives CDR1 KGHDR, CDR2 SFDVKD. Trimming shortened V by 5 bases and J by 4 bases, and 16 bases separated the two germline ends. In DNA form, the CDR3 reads TGTGCCACCAGTGGCCCTGACGGGGATCTTAATGAAAAACTGTTTTTT. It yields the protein CATSGPDGDLNEKLFF.

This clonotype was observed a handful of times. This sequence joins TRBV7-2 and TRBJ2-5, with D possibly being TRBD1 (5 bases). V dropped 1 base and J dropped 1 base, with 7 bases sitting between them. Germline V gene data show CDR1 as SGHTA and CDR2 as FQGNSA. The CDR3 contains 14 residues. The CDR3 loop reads CASSLGRAQETQYF. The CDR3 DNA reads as TGTGCCAGCAGCTTAGGCAGGGCCCAAGAGACCCAGTACTTC.

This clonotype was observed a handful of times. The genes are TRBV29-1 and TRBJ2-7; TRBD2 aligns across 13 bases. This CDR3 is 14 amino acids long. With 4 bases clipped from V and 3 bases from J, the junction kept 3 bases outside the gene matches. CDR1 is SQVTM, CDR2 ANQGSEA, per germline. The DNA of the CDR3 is TGCAGCGTTGGGCGGACTAGCGGGAGCTACGAGCAGTACTTC. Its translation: CSVGRTSGSYEQYF.

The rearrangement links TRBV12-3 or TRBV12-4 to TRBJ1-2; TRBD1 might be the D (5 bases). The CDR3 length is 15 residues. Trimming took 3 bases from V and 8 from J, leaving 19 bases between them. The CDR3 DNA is TGTGCCAGCAGTTTCGCCGGGTCCCTTAGGGACGGCTACACCTTC. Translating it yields CASSFAGSLRDGYTF.

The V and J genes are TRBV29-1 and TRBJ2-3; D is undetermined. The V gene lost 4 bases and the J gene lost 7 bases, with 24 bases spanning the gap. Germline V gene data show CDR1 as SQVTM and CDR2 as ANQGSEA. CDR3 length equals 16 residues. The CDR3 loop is CSVGPSPSLPINTQYF. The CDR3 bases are TGCAGCGTTGGGCCAAGCCCCAGCCTTCCCATAAATACGCAGTATTTT.

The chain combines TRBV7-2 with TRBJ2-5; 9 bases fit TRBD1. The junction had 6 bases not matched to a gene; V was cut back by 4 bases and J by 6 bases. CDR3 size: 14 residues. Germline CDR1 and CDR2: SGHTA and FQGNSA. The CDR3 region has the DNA TGTGCCAGCAGCTCGGACAGGGGCCCTAAGACCCAGTACTTC. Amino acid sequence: CASSSDRGPKTQYF.

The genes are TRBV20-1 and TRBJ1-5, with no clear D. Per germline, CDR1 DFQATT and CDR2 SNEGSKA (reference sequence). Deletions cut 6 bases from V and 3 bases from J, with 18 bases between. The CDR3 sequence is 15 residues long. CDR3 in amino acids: CSAQEPGRFNQPQHF. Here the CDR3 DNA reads TGCAGTGCCCAAGAGCCGGGCAGGTTCAATCAGCCCCAGCATTTT.

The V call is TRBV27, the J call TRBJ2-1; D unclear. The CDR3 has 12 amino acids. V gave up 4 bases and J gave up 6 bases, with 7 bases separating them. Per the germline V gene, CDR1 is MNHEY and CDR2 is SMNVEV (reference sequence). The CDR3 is CASSSQVNEQFF. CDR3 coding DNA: TGTGCCAGCAGTTCCCAAGTCAATGAGCAGTTCTTC.

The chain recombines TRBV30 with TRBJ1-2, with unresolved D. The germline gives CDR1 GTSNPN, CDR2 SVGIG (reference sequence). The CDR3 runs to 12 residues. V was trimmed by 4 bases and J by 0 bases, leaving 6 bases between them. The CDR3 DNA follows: TGTGCCTGGATGGCCCCTAACTATGGCTACACCTTC. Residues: CAWMAPNYGYTF.

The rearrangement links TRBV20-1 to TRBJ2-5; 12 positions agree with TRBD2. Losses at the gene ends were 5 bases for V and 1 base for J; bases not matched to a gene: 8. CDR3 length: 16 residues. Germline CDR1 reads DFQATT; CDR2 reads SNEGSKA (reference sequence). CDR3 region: CSAGSGGLAGQETQYF. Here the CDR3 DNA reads TGCAGTGCTGGGAGTGGGGGACTAGCGGGCCAAGAGACCCAGTACTTC.

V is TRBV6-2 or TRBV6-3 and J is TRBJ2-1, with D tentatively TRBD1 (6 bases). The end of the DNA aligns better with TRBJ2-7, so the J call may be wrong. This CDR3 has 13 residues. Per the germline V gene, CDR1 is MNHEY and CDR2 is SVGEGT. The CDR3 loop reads CATSQDSYNEQYF. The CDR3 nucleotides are TGTGCCACCTCCCAGGACAGCTACAATGAGCAGTACTTC.

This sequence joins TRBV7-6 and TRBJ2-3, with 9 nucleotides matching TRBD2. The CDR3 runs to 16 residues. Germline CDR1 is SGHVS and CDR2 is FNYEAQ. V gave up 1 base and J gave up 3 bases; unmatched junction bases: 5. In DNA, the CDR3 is TGTGCCAGCAGCTTAGATCGTCTAGCGGGGACAGATACGCAGTATTTT. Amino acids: CASSLDRLAGTDTQYF.

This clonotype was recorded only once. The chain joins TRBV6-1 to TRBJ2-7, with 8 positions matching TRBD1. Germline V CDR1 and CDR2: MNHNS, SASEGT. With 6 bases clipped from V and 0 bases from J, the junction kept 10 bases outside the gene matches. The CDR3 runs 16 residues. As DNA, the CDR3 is TGTGCCAGCAGGCAGGGGGCGATACCCTTCTCCTACGAGCAGTACTTC. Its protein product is CASRQGAIPFSYEQYF.

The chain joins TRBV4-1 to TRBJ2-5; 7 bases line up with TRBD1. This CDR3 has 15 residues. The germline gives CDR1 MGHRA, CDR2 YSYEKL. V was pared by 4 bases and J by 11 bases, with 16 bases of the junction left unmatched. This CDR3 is CASSPATGTPGEQYF. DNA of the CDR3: TGCGCCAGCAGCCCCGCGACAGGGACCCCTGGAGAGCAGTACTTC.